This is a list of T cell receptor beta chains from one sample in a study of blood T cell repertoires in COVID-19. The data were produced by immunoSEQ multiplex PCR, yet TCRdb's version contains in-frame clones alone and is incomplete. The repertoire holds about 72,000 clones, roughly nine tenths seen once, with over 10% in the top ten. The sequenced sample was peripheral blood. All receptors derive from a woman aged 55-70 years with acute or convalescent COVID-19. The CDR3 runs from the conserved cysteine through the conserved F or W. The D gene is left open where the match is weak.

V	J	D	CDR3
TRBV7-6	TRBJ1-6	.	CASSDRYSPLHF
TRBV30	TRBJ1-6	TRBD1	CAWMGDSVIRPLHF
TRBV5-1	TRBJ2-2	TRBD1	CASSLAVIQGDTGELFF
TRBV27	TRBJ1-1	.	CASMGWGGLNTEAFF
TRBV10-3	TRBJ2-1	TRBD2	CAIRGAAGGDYNEQFF
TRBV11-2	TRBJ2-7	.	CASSANQISYEQYF
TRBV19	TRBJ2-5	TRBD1	CAVRDRGRETQYF
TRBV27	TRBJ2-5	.	CASSLQGLQETQYF
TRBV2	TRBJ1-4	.	CASSETGATNEKLFF
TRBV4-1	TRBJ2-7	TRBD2	CASSSGAGEQYF